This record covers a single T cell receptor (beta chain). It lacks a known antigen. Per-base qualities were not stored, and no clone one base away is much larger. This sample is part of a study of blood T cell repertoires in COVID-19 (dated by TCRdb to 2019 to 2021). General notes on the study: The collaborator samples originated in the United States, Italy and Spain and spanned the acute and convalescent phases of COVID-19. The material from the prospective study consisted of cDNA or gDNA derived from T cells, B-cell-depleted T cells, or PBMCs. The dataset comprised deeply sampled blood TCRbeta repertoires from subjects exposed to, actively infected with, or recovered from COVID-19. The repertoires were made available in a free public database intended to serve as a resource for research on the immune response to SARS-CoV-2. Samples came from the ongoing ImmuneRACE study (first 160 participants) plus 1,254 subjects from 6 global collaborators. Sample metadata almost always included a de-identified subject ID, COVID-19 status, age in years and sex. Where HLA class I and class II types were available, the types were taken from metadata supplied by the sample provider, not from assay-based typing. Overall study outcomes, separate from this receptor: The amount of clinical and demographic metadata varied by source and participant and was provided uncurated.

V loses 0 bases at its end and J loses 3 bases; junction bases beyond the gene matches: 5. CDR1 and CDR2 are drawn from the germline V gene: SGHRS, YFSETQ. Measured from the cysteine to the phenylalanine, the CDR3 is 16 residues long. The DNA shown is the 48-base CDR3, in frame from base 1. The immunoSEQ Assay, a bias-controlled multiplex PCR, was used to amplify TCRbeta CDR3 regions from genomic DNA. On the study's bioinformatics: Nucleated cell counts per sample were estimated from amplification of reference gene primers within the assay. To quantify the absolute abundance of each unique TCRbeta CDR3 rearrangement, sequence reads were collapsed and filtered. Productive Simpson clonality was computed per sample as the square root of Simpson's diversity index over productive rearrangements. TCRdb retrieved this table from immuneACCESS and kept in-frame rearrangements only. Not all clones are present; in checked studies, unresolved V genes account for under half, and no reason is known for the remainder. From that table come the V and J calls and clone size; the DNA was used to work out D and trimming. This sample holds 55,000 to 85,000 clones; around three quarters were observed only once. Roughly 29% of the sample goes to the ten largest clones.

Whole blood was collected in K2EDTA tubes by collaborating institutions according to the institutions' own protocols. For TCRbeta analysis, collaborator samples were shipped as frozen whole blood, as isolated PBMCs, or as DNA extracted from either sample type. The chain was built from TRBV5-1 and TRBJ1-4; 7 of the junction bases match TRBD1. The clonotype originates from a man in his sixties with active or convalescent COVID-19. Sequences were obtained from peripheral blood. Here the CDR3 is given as CASSLEHRGANEKLFF. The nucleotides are TGCGCCAGCAGCTTGGAACACAGGGGTGCTAATGAAAAACTGTTTTTT.